These 22 T cell receptor beta chains came from one sample sequenced in a study of shared clonotypes between healthy human individuals. This table comes from immunoSEQ multiplex PCR, and its TCRdb copy is limited to in-frame clones, with some not included. The repertoire holds over a million clones, with roughly 98.5% as singletons. Sequenced input: naive CD4+ T cells sorted from blood. The subset denotes: CD45RA+ positively selected. The receptors were sampled from a man aged 25 to 40 in good health.

This chain connects TRBV10-1 to TRBJ2-1; maybe TRBD1 (5 bases). The CDR3 loop spans 14 amino acids. Germline V gene lookup returns CDR1 WNHNN and CDR2 SYGVQD (reference sequence). The germline V and J ends were trimmed by 2 bases and 6 bases, with 11 bases remaining between them. The CDR3 protein is CASSEGSQGNEQFF. CDR3 DNA sequence: TGCGCCAGCAGTGAGGGCTCCCAGGGCAATGAGCAGTTCTTC.

This sequence joins TRBV27 and TRBJ1-5; 9 positions match TRBD1. This CDR3 is built from 14 residues. CDR1 and CDR2 from the germline V gene are MNHEY and SMNVEV (reference sequence). The junction had 10 bases not matched to a gene; V was cut back by 6 bases and J by 10 bases. DNA for the CDR3: TGTGCCAGCAGACCGGACAGGGGAGGAGGACCCCAGCATTTT. Protein: CASRPDRGGGPQHF.

The chain joins TRBV19 to TRBJ2-2; 10 nucleotides line up with TRBD2. Trimming at V came to 3 bases and at J to 6 bases, leaving 7 bases not matched to a gene. The germline V gene has CDR1 LNHDA and CDR2 SQIVND (reference sequence). The CDR3 length is 16 residues. CDR3: CASSMLAGGVAGELFF. The CDR3 coding sequence is TGTGCCAGTAGTATGTTAGCGGGAGGTGTGGCCGGGGAGCTGTTTTTT.

This chain connects TRBV7-9 to TRBJ1-5, with 7 bases identical to TRBD1. The germline gives CDR1 SEHNR, CDR2 FQNEAQ (reference sequence). Trimming at V came to 4 bases and at J to 4 bases, leaving 10 bases not matched to a gene. The CDR3 consists of 16 residues. CDR3 nucleotides: TGTGCCAGCAGCTCCGGGTGGGACAGTAAGAATCAGCCCCAGCATTTT. This sequence encodes CASSSGWDSKNQPQHF.

The chain is built from TRBV6-1 and TRBJ2-7; 12 nucleotides align to TRBD2. V trimming: 7 bases; J trimming: 2 bases; junction bases outside the gene matches: 3. The CDR3 totals 14 residues. CDR1 is MNHNS, CDR2 SASEGT, per germline. The DNA of the CDR3 is TGTGCCAGCAACCCTAGCGGGAGGGCCTACGAGCAGTACTTC. Its translation is CASNPSGRAYEQYF.

The chain links TRBV5-4 to TRBJ2-5, with 13 bases matching TRBD2. CDR3 size: 15 residues. J was trimmed by 3 bases and V by 3 bases; bases with no gene match: 2. Germline V gene lookup returns CDR1 SGHNT and CDR2 YYREEE (reference sequence). The CDR3 loop reads CASSSTSGREETQYF. The DNA for the CDR3 is TGTGCCAGCAGCTCAACTAGCGGGAGGGAAGAGACCCAGTACTTC.

V usage is TRBV2 and J usage is TRBJ2-5; 8 bases align to TRBD1. CDR1 and CDR2 (germline): SNHLY, FYNNEI. The CDR3 length is 14 residues. The ends lost 3 bases at V and 4 bases at J; junction bases unmatched: 4. The CDR3 sequence is CASSDGQGAETQYF. In nucleotides, the CDR3 is TGTGCCAGCAGTGACGGACAGGGAGCAGAGACCCAGTACTTC.

The CDR3 DNA follows: TGTGCCAGCAGCCCACCCTATGCCGACACTGAAGCTTTCTTT. Its protein product is CASSPPYADTEAFF. J is TRBJ1-1 and V is TRBV9, with unresolved D. V lost 4 bases and J 3 bases, leaving 13 bases between the germline ends. The CDR3 loop spans 14 amino acids. Germline lookup yields CDR1 SGDLS and CDR2 YYNGEE.

The chain combines TRBV11-2 with TRBJ2-1, with TRBD2 matching 11 bases. CDR3 length: 17 amino acids. Germline V lookup: CDR1 SGHAT, CDR2 FQNNGV. With V trimmed by 3 bases and J by 1 base, 5 bases remained unmatched. The CDR3 spells CASSFGLAGPSYNEQFF. In DNA form, the CDR3 reads TGTGCCAGCAGCTTCGGACTAGCGGGTCCATCCTACAATGAGCAGTTCTTC.

The chain links TRBV29-1 to TRBJ2-7; a weak D match, TRBD1 (5 bases). The CDR3 covers 16 residues. The germline CDR1 and CDR2 sequences are SQVTM and ANQGSEA. Trimming took 1 base from V and 1 from J, leaving 17 bases between them. DNA for the CDR3: TGCAGCGTTGAAGCCCCCAAGGGGTTGGGATCCTACGAGCAGTACTTC. Protein: CSVEAPKGLGSYEQYF.

In this sample, this clone turned up once. J is TRBJ2-5 and V is TRBV29-1; TRBD2 is a possible D gene (6 bases). Deletions cut 6 bases from V and 4 bases from J, with 15 bases between. CDR3 length: 13 residues. Per germline, CDR1 SQVTM and CDR2 ANQGSEA. The CDR3, as DNA: TGCAGCGTAGGAGGGGTCTCGAGAGAGACCCAGTACTTC. It specifies CSVGGVSRETQYF.

On this clone itself: Other DNA sequences in this sample translate to the same CDR3. V usage is TRBV13 and J usage is TRBJ2-7; 12 nucleotides match TRBD2. The CDR3 spans 15 residues. Per germline, CDR1 PRHDT and CDR2 FYEKMQ (reference sequence). V shed 1 base, J shed 2 bases, and the junction held 0 bases outside the gene matches. CDR3 sequence reads: CASSLASGRAYEQYF. As DNA, the CDR3 is TGTGCCAGCAGCTTAGCTAGCGGGAGGGCCTACGAGCAGTACTTC.

The DNA for the CDR3 is TGTGCCAGCAGTGGAGGACAGGGGGTCTACGAGACCCAGTACTTC. Translated, it gives CASSGGQGVYETQYF. This rearrangement joins TRBV6-1 to TRBJ2-5, with 10 bases matching TRBD1. Germline lookup yields CDR1 MNHNS and CDR2 SASEGT. Trimming removed 4 bases from V and 5 bases from J; junction bases left unmatched: 7. The CDR3 contains 15 residues.

The J gene is TRBJ2-3, the V gene TRBV18, with D unclear. The V end was cut by 2 bases, the J end by 4 bases, with 13 bases between. The CDR3 sequence is 15 residues long. In germline, CDR1 is KGHSH, CDR2 LQKENI. The CDR3 DNA sequence: TGTGCCAGCTCACCAGGATTAGCCCCCGCAGATACGCAGTATTTT. Translation: CASSPGLAPADTQYF.

The rearrangement links TRBV6-5 to TRBJ2-2; D possibly corresponds to TRBD2 (6 bases). The CDR3 is made up of 14 amino acids. CDR1 and CDR2 (germline): MNHEY, SVGAGI. V dropped 2 bases and J dropped 4 bases, with 8 bases sitting between them. The CDR3 sequence: CASSYRDSTGELFF. DNA of the CDR3: TGTGCCAGCAGTTACCGGGACTCCACCGGGGAGCTGTTTTTT.

The genes are TRBV25-1 and TRBJ2-3; 8 nucleotides align to TRBD1. CDR1 and CDR2 from the germline V gene are MGHDK and SYGVNS. The CDR3 totals 13 residues. V was clipped by 7 bases and J by 10 bases; unmatched bases: 10. The CDR3 DNA reads as TGTGCCAGCACGGTGCAGGGGGCGAGGGCGCAGTATTTT. It encodes CASTVQGARAQYF.

This chain joins TRBV28 and TRBJ2-1; 11 bases align to TRBD2. Trimming cost V 6 bases and J 3 bases; bases outside gene matches: 4. CDR1 is MDHEN, CDR2 SYDVKM, per germline. This CDR3 comprises 15 residues. This CDR3 reads CASSETSGNYNEQFF. CDR3 nucleotides: TGTGCCAGCAGCGAGACTAGCGGGAACTACAATGAGCAGTTCTTC.

This sequence joins TRBV15 and TRBJ1-5; 8 bases map to TRBD1. CDR1 and CDR2 from the germline V gene are LNHNV and YYDKDF (reference sequence). V was pared by 5 bases and J by 3 bases, with 12 bases of the junction left unmatched. The CDR3 is 17 amino acids. As DNA, the CDR3 is TGTGCCACCAGCCGACGGATAGGACAGGGAAACAATCAGCCCCAGCATTTT. The encoded protein is CATSRRIGQGNNQPQHF.

The chain uses TRBV28 and TRBJ2-7; the D is unclear. CDR3 length: 13 amino acids. CDR1 is MDHEN, CDR2 SYDVKM, per germline. V was cut by 7 bases and J by 1 base, with 11 bases left in between. The CDR3: CASNQLPSYEQYF. The CDR3 DNA follows: TGTGCCAGCAACCAGCTCCCTTCCTACGAGCAGTACTTC.

The chain couples TRBV7-9 to TRBJ2-7; D perhaps matches TRBD1 (5 bases). Germline CDR1 and CDR2: SEHNR and FQNEAQ (reference sequence). CDR3 size: 15 residues. Trimming took 3 bases from V and 0 from J, leaving 12 bases between them. DNA of the CDR3: TGTGCCAGCAGCTTCGGACAAGAAAGCTCCTACGAGCAGTACTTC. Its protein is CASSFGQESSYEQYF.

The rearrangement uses TRBV6-6 and TRBJ1-2; 8 positions agree with TRBD1. This CDR3 is 12 amino acids long. The V gene's germline CDR1 is MNHNY and CDR2 SVGAGI (reference sequence). With 7 bases clipped from V and 4 bases from J, the junction kept 2 bases outside the gene matches. In DNA, the CDR3 is TGTGCCAGCACAGGGGGCCTCTATGGCTACACCTTC. It translates to CASTGGLYGYTF.

This CDR3 reads CASSVASGRDPDTQYF. In DNA, the CDR3 is TGTGCCAGCAGCGTAGCAAGCGGGAGAGATCCAGATACGCAGTATTTT. The gene calls are TRBV9 and TRBJ2-3; the match to TRBD2 covers 8 bases. The CDR3 sequence is 16 residues long. The V segment lost 0 bases and the J segment 4 bases; nucleotides outside the gene matches: 7. The germline CDR1 and CDR2 sequences are SGDLS and YYNGEE.